Presented here are 25 T cell receptor beta chains from one specimen sequenced in a study of T cell responses to AZD1222 COVID-19 vaccine. Sequencing used immunoSEQ multiplex PCR; TCRdb keeps in-frame clones, though not all of them. Among around 120,000 clones, approximately 92% were seen once, and the ten largest hold approximately 7.9%. This sample comprised peripheral blood, obtained 28 days after the second AZD1222 dose. Every receptor here comes from an adult who received the AZD1222 COVID-19 vaccine.

V usage is TRBV7-2 and J usage is TRBJ1-3; D remains unclear. Trimming stripped 5 bases from V and 5 bases from J, with 7 bases between. The germline V gene has CDR1 SGHTA and CDR2 FQGNSA. This CDR3 is 12 amino acids long. Here the CDR3 DNA reads TGTGCCAGCAGCCCCCGGAGAAACACCATATATTTT. This gives the protein CASSPRRNTIYF. Full variable domain (remainder filled in from reference TRBV7-2 and TRBJ1-3): GAGVSQSPSNKVTEKGKDVELRCDPISGHTALYWYRQSLGQGLEFLIYFQGNSAPDKSGLPSDRFSAERTGGSVSTLTIQRTQQEDSAVYLCASSPRRNTIYFGEGSWLTVV.

CDR3 bases: TGTGCCACCAGTCAAACGACAGGGGGATCGGGCGGGGAGCTGTTTTTT. This gives the protein CATSQTTGGSGGELFF. The chain combines TRBV24-1 with TRBJ2-2; TRBD1 matches at 9 bases. Germline CDR1 and CDR2: KGHDR and SFDVKD. The V and J ends lost 6 bases and 7 bases, in that order; junction bases with no gene match: 11. This CDR3 has 16 residues.

This chain uses TRBV24-1 with TRBJ2-5, with D hard to call. The CDR3 is 14 amino acids. V was shortened by 3 bases and J by 2 bases, with 9 bases between the two germline ends. Germline CDR1 KGHDR, CDR2 SFDVKD. The CDR3 loop is CATSDPARQETQYF. The CDR3 nucleotides read TGTGCCACCAGTGATCCAGCGAGACAAGAGACCCAGTACTTC.

The gene calls are TRBV27 and TRBJ1-4, with a tentative D call TRBD1 (5 bases). The CDR3 extends over 12 amino acids. Trimming removed 3 bases from V and 8 bases from J, with 7 bases in between. CDR1 is MNHEY and CDR2 is SMNVEV in the germline V gene (reference sequence). CDR3 DNA sequence: TGTGCCAGCAGTTTCCGGGGGGAAAAACTGTTTTTT. It encodes CASSFRGEKLFF. The whole variable domain, filled in from reference TRBV27 and TRBJ1-4, reads EAQVTQNPRYLITVTGKKLTVTCSQNMNHEYMSWYRQDPGLGLRQIYYSMNVEVTDKGDVPEGYKVSRKEKRNFPLILESPSPNQTSLYFCASSFRGEKLFFGSGTQLSVL.

This sequence joins TRBV7-9 and TRBJ2-5, with D hard to call. The germline V and J ends were trimmed by 2 bases and 3 bases, with 13 bases remaining between them. Germline CDR1 reads SEHNR; CDR2 reads FQNEAQ (reference sequence). CDR3 length: 15 residues. The CDR3 is CASSLRFVTEETQYF. The DNA of the CDR3 is TGTGCCAGCAGCTTACGGTTTGTAACAGAAGAGACCCAGTACTTC. Using reference TRBV7-9 and TRBJ2-5 for the parts outside the CDR3, the full variable domain is DTGVSQNPRHKITKRGQNVTFRCDPISEHNRLYWYRQTLGQGPEFLTYFQNEAQLEKSRLLSDRFSAERPKGSFSTLEIQRTEQGDSAMYLCASSLRFVTEETQYFGPGTRLLVL.

The chain recombines TRBV12-3 or TRBV12-4 with TRBJ1-2; possible D gene TRBD1, 6 bases. The V gene lost 5 bases and the J gene lost 8 bases, with 15 bases spanning the gap. The CDR3 runs 13 residues. The DNA for the CDR3 is TGTGCCAGCAGTACCTTAGGGGGGCAGGGCTACACCTTC. This codes for CASSTLGGQGYTF.

Here the CDR3 DNA reads TGTGCCATCAGTGAGTCACCGGCCCCCCAGAGCACTAACTATGGCTACACCTTC. It codes for CAISESPAPQSTNYGYTF. This rearrangement joins TRBV10-3 to TRBJ1-2; no clear D. V lost 0 bases and J lost 0, with 17 bases in between. The CDR3 runs to 18 residues. Germline V gene data show CDR1 as ENHRY and CDR2 as SYGVKD.

The rearrangement links TRBV9 to TRBJ1-3; D is unclear. V lost 0 bases and J 4 bases, leaving 11 bases between the germline ends. The germline CDR1 and CDR2 sequences are SGDLS and YYNGEE. This CDR3 contains 15 residues. The CDR3 bases are TGTGCCAGCAGCGTAGGACCCTCGAGAGGAAACACCATATATTTT. Translating it yields CASSVGPSRGNTIYF.

The gene calls are TRBV27 and TRBJ2-7; D possibly corresponds to TRBD1 (6 bases). Trimming cost V 2 bases and J 1 base, with 18 bases left between them. CDR3 length: 17 residues. CDR1 is MNHEY, CDR2 SMNVEV, per germline (reference sequence). The CDR3 loop is CASSLDKARQASYEQYF. CDR3 sequence (DNA): TGTGCCAGCAGTTTAGATAAGGCTCGACAGGCTTCCTACGAGCAGTACTTC.

The genes are TRBV2 and TRBJ1-4; D is unresolved. This CDR3 region has 15 residues. V gave up 0 bases and J gave up 4 bases, with 9 bases separating them. The germline gives CDR1 SNHLY, CDR2 FYNNEI. CDR3 in amino acids: CASSEAGRDNEKLFF. The CDR3 nucleotides read TGTGCCAGCAGTGAAGCCGGGCGTGATAATGAAAAACTGTTTTTT.

The rearrangement uses TRBV28 and TRBJ1-5; D gene unclear. Trimming cost V 7 bases and J 4 bases, with 14 bases left between them. The CDR3 contains 14 residues. Germline V gene lookup returns CDR1 MDHEN and CDR2 SYDVKM. The CDR3 loop is CASKVTSDNQPQHF. CDR3 DNA sequence: TGTGCCAGCAAGGTAACGAGTGATAATCAGCCCCAGCATTTT.

This clone has more than one count but fewer than ten. The chain links TRBV3-1 (or the pseudogene TRBV3-2) to TRBJ1-3, with no clear D. V lost 1 base and J 2 bases, leaving 0 bases between the germline ends. CDR3 size: 12 residues. The germline CDR1 and CDR2 sequences are LGHDT and YNNKEL (reference sequence). Here the CDR3 reads CASSQAGNTIYF. The CDR3 DNA is TGTGCCAGCAGCCAAGCTGGAAACACCATATATTTT.

The chain has TRBV24-1 and TRBJ1-2; D is unclear. The CDR3 has 13 residues. Germline V gene data show CDR1 as KGHDR and CDR2 as SFDVKD. The V gene lost 4 bases and the J gene lost 3 bases, with 8 bases spanning the gap. CDR3 DNA sequence: TGTGCCACCAGTGACCCGGGAGACTATGGCTACACCTTC. Encoded protein: CATSDPGDYGYTF.

The chain uses TRBV27 and TRBJ2-2; D possibly corresponds to TRBD1 (5 bases). Germline V CDR1 and CDR2: MNHEY, SMNVEV (reference sequence). The CDR3 totals 15 residues. Trimming removed 4 bases from V and 7 bases from J, with 16 bases in between. In DNA, the CDR3 is TGTGCCAGCAGTTCAACAAGACAGCGCAACGGGGAGCTGTTTTTT. Its translation is CASSSTRQRNGELFF.

To note about this clone: Other DNA variants within this sample encode the same CDR3. This chain connects TRBV7-2 to TRBJ2-7, with TRBD1 matching 9 bases. The V gene's germline CDR1 is SGHTA and CDR2 FQGNSA. The V and J ends lost 0 bases and 2 bases, in that order; junction bases with no gene match: 2. The CDR3 consists of 15 residues. The CDR3 nucleotides are TGTGCCAGCAGCTTAGCAGGACAGGGGACCTACGAGCAGTACTTC. Its protein is CASSLAGQGTYEQYF.

The chain employs TRBV15 and TRBJ2-7; maybe TRBD1 (6 bases). With 0 bases removed from V and 2 bases from J, the gap between germline ends came to 14 bases. This CDR3 is built from 16 residues. Germline-derived CDR1 and CDR2 are LNHNV and YYDKDF (reference sequence). As DNA, the CDR3 is TGTGCCACCAGCAGAGAGCGGACAGCGCTAACCTACGAGCAGTACTTC. It translates to CATSRERTALTYEQYF. Together with reference TRBV15 and TRBJ2-7, the CDR3 gives the full variable domain: DAMVIQNPRYQVTQFGKPVTLSCSQTLNHNVMYWYQQKSSQAPKLLFHYYDKDFNNEADTPDNFQSRRPNTSFCFLDIRSPGLGDTAMYLCATSRERTALTYEQYFGPGTRLTVT.

V is TRBV25-1 and J is TRBJ2-7, with 8 bases matching TRBD1. With 11 bases clipped from V and 6 bases from J, the junction kept 6 bases outside the gene matches. The length of the CDR3 is 11 residues. Per the germline V gene, CDR1 is MGHDK and CDR2 is SYGVNS. The DNA of the CDR3 is TGTGCCGGATCTACAGGGGGCGAGCAGTACTTC. It codes for CAGSTGGEQYF.

The rearrangement joins TRBV7-9 to TRBJ2-5; no clear D. Between the trimmed V and J ends, which lost 4 bases and 4 bases, there was a span of 13 bases. The CDR3 totals 14 residues. Germline V gene sequence: CDR1 SEHNR, CDR2 FQNEAQ (reference sequence). The CDR3 region has the DNA TGTGCCAGCAGCTCGAATACGATCGCAGAGACCCAGTACTTC. It specifies CASSSNTIAETQYF.

J is TRBJ2-5 and V is TRBV4-1, with TRBD1 matching over 7 bases. Germline CDR1 and CDR2: MGHRA and YSYEKL. The CDR3 contains 16 residues. V dropped 1 base and J dropped 4; count of bases not matched to a gene: 9. The CDR3 loop is CASSQVGERGRETQYF. The DNA of the CDR3 is TGCGCCAGCAGCCAAGTGGGGGAGAGGGGGCGAGAGACCCAGTACTTC.

The chain recombines TRBV5-1 with TRBJ2-5, with D unresolved. V lost 1 base and J 4 bases, leaving 8 bases between the germline ends. The CDR3 loop spans 13 amino acids. From germline, CDR1 is SGHRS and CDR2 YFSETQ. CDR3 residues: CASSLSIRETQYF. The CDR3 DNA reads as TGCGCCAGCAGCTTGAGTATTCGAGAGACCCAGTACTTC.

The V call is TRBV3-1 (or the pseudogene TRBV3-2), the J call TRBJ2-5, with D unresolved. Trimming shortened V by 4 bases and J by 1 base, and 16 bases separated the two germline ends. Germline values: CDR1 LGHDT, CDR2 YNNKEL (reference sequence). This CDR3 spans 16 amino acids. The CDR3 sequence is CASSRFSLWGQETQYF. CDR3 nucleotide sequence: TGTGCCAGCAGCCGATTCTCCCTGTGGGGCCAAGAGACCCAGTACTTC.

There are many counts of this clone. The chain couples TRBV6-1 to TRBJ2-1; D may be TRBD1 (6 bases). This CDR3 has 13 residues. Germline V gene sequence: CDR1 MNHNS, CDR2 SASEGT. Trimming took off 0 bases at V and 9 bases at J, with 9 bases between the two ends. The CDR3 sequence: CASSEAAQGEQFF. CDR3 nucleotide sequence: TGTGCCAGCAGTGAAGCCGCACAGGGTGAGCAGTTCTTC.

The chain employs TRBV11-1 and TRBJ1-1, with 9 nucleotides matching TRBD1. Germline CDR1 and CDR2: SGHAT and FQDESV (reference sequence). CDR3 length equals 16 residues. The V segment lost 3 bases and the J segment 2 bases; nucleotides outside the gene matches: 7. The CDR3 DNA follows: TGTGCCAGCAGCTTGGATCCGGGACAGGGTAACACTGAAGCTTTCTTT. Protein sequence: CASSLDPGQGNTEAFF.

This sequence joins TRBV4-1 and TRBJ2-5; D might be TRBD2 (5 bases). V lost 2 bases and J lost 2, with 12 bases in between. The germline gives CDR1 MGHRA, CDR2 YSYEKL. The CDR3 spans 15 residues. For the CDR3, the DNA is TGCGCCAGCAGCCAAACCGGGGAGAAACAAGAGACCCAGTACTTC. Translation: CASSQTGEKQETQYF.

This chain joins TRBV27 and TRBJ2-2; D perhaps matches TRBD1 (5 bases). Trimming removed 5 bases at V and 4 bases at J, with 17 bases between. Germline V gives CDR1 MNHEY, CDR2 SMNVEV (reference sequence). The CDR3 loop spans 16 amino acids. The CDR3 reads CASSNRAGWTTGELFF. The DNA for the CDR3 is TGTGCCAGCAGTAATCGGGCAGGGTGGACCACCGGGGAGCTGTTTTTT.